A selection of T cell receptor beta chains follows, all from one sample in a study of OX40 agonist ivuxolimab in advanced cancers. TCRdb's copy holds only in-frame clones and misses some; the assay was immunoSEQ multiplex PCR. The sample holds over 95,000 clones, around 83% seen once. The sample in question was CD4+ or CD8+ T cells sorted from blood, obtained in a trial of the OX40 agonist ivuxolimab. The receptors here all came from an adult with an advanced solid tumor such as melanoma, head and neck, liver or kidney cancer. Both conserved end residues are part of each CDR3. A D gene is named only where the DNA matches it firmly. The size of a clone is reported for some rows only, either as once, few or many, or as a class for expanded clones.

DNA	CDR3	J	size	D	V
TGTGCCAGCAGCTTGACACCCCAGGATACGCAGTATTTT	CASSLTPQDTQYF	TRBJ2-3	NA	NA	TRBV7-2
TGTGCCAGCAGCCGCACAGGGGACACCCAGTACGAGCAGTACTTC	CASSRTGDTQYEQYF	TRBJ2-7	NA	TRBD1	TRBV7-2
TGCGCCAGCAGCCAAGGTAGTCCGGGACACCAAACAGAGACCCAGTACTTC	CASSQGSPGHQTETQYF	TRBJ2-5	NA	NA	TRBV4-1
TGTGCCAGCAGCCTTAGCGGGAGGACCTACGAGCAGTACTTC	CASSLSGRTYEQYF	TRBJ2-7	once	TRBD2	TRBV7-3
TGTGCCAGCAGTGAATTCGGCCTCTCCTGGACAGGGCGGGGAGGGGCCAACGTCCTGACTTTC	CASSEFGLSWTGRGGANVLTF	TRBJ2-6	NA	TRBD1	TRBV6-1
TGTGCCAGCAGCCTCAGGGGCTACGAGCAGTACTTC	CASSLRGYEQYF	TRBJ2-7	few	NA	TRBV28
TGTGCCAGCAGCCAGCTCGCGGCAGGGAGTTCCGAGCAGTACTTC	CASSQLAAGSSEQYF	TRBJ2-7	NA	NA	TRBV7-6
TGTGCCAGCAGCTTAAGTGACAGAAGATACAATGAGCAGTTCTTC	CASSLSDRRYNEQFF	TRBJ2-1	few	NA	TRBV5-6
TGTGCCAGCGGTGGGGCCTATGGCTACACCTTC	CASGGAYGYTF	TRBJ1-2	once	NA	TRBV6-5
TGTGCCAGCAGTTCCAACTCTGGGCGATACTTC	CASSSNSGRYF	TRBJ2-7	NA	NA	TRBV6-5
TGCAGCGTGGGACAGGCAAATCAGCCCCAGCATTTT	CSVGQANQPQHF	TRBJ1-5	NA	TRBD1	TRBV29-1
TGTGCCAGCAGCTTAGGGTGGGGACTAGCGACAGATACGCAGTATTTT	CASSLGWGLATDTQYF	TRBJ2-3	NA	TRBD2	TRBV7-2
TGTGCCACCCGACGGACAGGGGGAATAGGGGAGCAGTACTTC	CATRRTGGIGEQYF	TRBJ2-5	NA	TRBD1	TRBV10-3
TGTGCCAGCAATGGAGGAGATACAGATACGCAGTATTTT	CASNGGDTDTQYF	TRBJ2-3	NA	NA	TRBV28
TGTGCCAGTAGTATAGTGGGAGTCCCGGAGTACTTTACCTTC	CASSIVGVPEYFTF	TRBJ1-2	NA	NA	TRBV19
TGCGCCAGCAGCTTTGACCAGGTGAACACTGAAGCTTTCTTT	CASSFDQVNTEAFF	TRBJ1-1	NA	NA	TRBV5-1
TGCGCCAGCAGCTTGGCCGGACTCGGAGAAAAACTGTTTTTT	CASSLAGLGEKLFF	TRBJ1-4	NA	NA	TRBV5-1
TGTGCCAGCAGCTCGGGCGGGACAGGGGTCTTGAACACCGGGGAGCTGTTTTTT	CASSSGGTGVLNTGELFF	TRBJ2-2	NA	TRBD1	TRBV5-4
TGTGCCAGCAGCCCATTGCCAGGGACGGGCGAGCAGTACTTC	CASSPLPGTGEQYF	TRBJ2-7	once	NA	TRBV7-3
TGTGCCAGCAGCCTTTTAGGACAGTACAATGAGCAGTTCTTC	CASSLLGQYNEQFF	TRBJ2-1	NA	NA	TRBV14
TGTGGGGGGGGCGTCTCCTATAATTCACCCCTCCACTTT	CGGGVSYNSPLHF	TRBJ1-6	NA	NA	TRBV6-1
TGTGCCAGCAGCTTAGCTAGGGAGACCCAGTACTTC	CASSLARETQYF	TRBJ2-5	NA	NA	TRBV7-9
TGTGCCAGCAGCGCCGGGAAACTCCGGTACACCTTC	CASSAGKLRYTF	TRBJ1-2	NA	NA	TRBV5-6
TGTGCCTGGAGTGGCAGCGCCAGGAGGGGTGAGCAGTTCTTC	CAWSGSARRGEQFF	TRBJ2-1	NA	NA	TRBV30
TGCAGTGCCAGCGCCGGGATTGAAGCTTTCTTT	CSASAGIEAFF	TRBJ1-1	NA	NA	TRBV20-1
TGTGCCAGCACTACTATACAGGGATGGGTAGACACAGATACGCAGTATTTT	CASTTIQGWVDTDTQYF	TRBJ2-3	NA	NA	TRBV28
TGTGCCAGCAGCTTGGGTCAGAAGAACAATGAGCAGTTCTTC	CASSLGQKNNEQFF	TRBJ2-1	NA	NA	TRBV11-3
TGTGCCATCAGACCGGGACAGGGGAACGGCGGTGAGCAGTTCTTC	CAIRPGQGNGGEQFF	TRBJ2-1	NA	TRBD1	TRBV10-3
TGTGCCAGTAGGGAGGGGACGACAAGCTATGGGGAGCTGTTTTTT	CASREGTTSYGELFF	TRBJ2-2	few	NA	TRBV19
TGTGCCAGCTCCGGGACTAGCGGGTTCCGTGAGCAGTTCTTC	CASSGTSGFREQFF	TRBJ2-1	NA	TRBD2	TRBV7-2
TGTGCCAGTAGTAGGGGGCCCGAAAACATTCAGTACTTC	CASSRGPENIQYF	TRBJ2-4	NA	NA	TRBV19
TGTGCCAGCAGCCAACAGGGGTCAAATCAGCCCCAGCATTTT	CASSQQGSNQPQHF	TRBJ1-5	few	TRBD1	TRBV9
TGTGCCAGCAGTAACCAGGGCGGAGGCAACACCGGGGAGCTGTTTTTT	CASSNQGGGNTGELFF	TRBJ2-2	NA	NA	TRBV6-6
TGTGCCAGCAGCTTTAGTAGGGAACGACTAGGCTACACCTTC	CASSFSRERLGYTF	TRBJ1-2	NA	NA	TRBV7-2
TGCGCCAGCAGCAATCCGGGACAGGACTACGAGCAGTACTTC	CASSNPGQDYEQYF	TRBJ2-7	NA	TRBD1	TRBV5-1
TGCAGCGTCGAGGGACAGGGAAGGTATTTT	CSVEGQGRYF	TRBJ2-3	few	TRBD1	TRBV29-1
TGCGCCAGCAGCATCCTGGGACTAGCGGGAGACGAGCAGTACTTC	CASSILGLAGDEQYF	TRBJ2-7	NA	TRBD2	TRBV5-1
TGTGCCAGCACAACTAGCGGGAGGGTCACCGGGGAGCTGTTTTTT	CASTTSGRVTGELFF	TRBJ2-2	NA	TRBD2	TRBV28
TGCGCCAGCAGCCAAGTGATAGCGGGGGGAACGACTTACGAGCAGTACTTC	CASSQVIAGGTTYEQYF	TRBJ2-7	NA	TRBD2	TRBV4-1
TGTGCCAGCAGGCGAACAGGGTCCGAGCAGTACTTC	CASRRTGSEQYF	TRBJ2-7	NA	NA	TRBV6-6
TGTGCCAGCAGCCAAGATGGGTCAGGGTACGGGGAGCTGTTTTTT	CASSQDGSGYGELFF	TRBJ2-2	few	NA	TRBV4-2
TGTGCCAGCAGTGACGGGGAGAATGAAAAACTGTTTTTT	CASSDGENEKLFF	TRBJ1-4	few	NA	TRBV6-4